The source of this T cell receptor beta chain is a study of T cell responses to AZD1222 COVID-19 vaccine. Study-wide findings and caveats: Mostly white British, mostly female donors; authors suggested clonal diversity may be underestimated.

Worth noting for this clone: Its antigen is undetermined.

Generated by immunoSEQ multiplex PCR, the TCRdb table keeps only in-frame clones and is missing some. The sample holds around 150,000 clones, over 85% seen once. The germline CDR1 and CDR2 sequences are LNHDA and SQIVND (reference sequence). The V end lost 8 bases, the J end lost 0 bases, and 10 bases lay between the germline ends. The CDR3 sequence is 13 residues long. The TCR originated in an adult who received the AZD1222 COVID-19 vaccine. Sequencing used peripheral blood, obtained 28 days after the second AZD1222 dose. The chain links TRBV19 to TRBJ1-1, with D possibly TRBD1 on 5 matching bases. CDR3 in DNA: TGTGCCAGTTACGACAGCATGAACACTGAAGCTTTCTTT. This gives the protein CASYDSMNTEAFF. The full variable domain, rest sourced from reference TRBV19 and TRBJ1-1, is DGGITQSPKYLFRKEGQNVTLSCEQNLNHDAMYWYRQDPGQGLRLIYYSQIVNDFQKGDIAEGYSVSREKKESFPLTVTSAQKNPTAFYLCASYDSMNTEAFFGQGTRLTVV.